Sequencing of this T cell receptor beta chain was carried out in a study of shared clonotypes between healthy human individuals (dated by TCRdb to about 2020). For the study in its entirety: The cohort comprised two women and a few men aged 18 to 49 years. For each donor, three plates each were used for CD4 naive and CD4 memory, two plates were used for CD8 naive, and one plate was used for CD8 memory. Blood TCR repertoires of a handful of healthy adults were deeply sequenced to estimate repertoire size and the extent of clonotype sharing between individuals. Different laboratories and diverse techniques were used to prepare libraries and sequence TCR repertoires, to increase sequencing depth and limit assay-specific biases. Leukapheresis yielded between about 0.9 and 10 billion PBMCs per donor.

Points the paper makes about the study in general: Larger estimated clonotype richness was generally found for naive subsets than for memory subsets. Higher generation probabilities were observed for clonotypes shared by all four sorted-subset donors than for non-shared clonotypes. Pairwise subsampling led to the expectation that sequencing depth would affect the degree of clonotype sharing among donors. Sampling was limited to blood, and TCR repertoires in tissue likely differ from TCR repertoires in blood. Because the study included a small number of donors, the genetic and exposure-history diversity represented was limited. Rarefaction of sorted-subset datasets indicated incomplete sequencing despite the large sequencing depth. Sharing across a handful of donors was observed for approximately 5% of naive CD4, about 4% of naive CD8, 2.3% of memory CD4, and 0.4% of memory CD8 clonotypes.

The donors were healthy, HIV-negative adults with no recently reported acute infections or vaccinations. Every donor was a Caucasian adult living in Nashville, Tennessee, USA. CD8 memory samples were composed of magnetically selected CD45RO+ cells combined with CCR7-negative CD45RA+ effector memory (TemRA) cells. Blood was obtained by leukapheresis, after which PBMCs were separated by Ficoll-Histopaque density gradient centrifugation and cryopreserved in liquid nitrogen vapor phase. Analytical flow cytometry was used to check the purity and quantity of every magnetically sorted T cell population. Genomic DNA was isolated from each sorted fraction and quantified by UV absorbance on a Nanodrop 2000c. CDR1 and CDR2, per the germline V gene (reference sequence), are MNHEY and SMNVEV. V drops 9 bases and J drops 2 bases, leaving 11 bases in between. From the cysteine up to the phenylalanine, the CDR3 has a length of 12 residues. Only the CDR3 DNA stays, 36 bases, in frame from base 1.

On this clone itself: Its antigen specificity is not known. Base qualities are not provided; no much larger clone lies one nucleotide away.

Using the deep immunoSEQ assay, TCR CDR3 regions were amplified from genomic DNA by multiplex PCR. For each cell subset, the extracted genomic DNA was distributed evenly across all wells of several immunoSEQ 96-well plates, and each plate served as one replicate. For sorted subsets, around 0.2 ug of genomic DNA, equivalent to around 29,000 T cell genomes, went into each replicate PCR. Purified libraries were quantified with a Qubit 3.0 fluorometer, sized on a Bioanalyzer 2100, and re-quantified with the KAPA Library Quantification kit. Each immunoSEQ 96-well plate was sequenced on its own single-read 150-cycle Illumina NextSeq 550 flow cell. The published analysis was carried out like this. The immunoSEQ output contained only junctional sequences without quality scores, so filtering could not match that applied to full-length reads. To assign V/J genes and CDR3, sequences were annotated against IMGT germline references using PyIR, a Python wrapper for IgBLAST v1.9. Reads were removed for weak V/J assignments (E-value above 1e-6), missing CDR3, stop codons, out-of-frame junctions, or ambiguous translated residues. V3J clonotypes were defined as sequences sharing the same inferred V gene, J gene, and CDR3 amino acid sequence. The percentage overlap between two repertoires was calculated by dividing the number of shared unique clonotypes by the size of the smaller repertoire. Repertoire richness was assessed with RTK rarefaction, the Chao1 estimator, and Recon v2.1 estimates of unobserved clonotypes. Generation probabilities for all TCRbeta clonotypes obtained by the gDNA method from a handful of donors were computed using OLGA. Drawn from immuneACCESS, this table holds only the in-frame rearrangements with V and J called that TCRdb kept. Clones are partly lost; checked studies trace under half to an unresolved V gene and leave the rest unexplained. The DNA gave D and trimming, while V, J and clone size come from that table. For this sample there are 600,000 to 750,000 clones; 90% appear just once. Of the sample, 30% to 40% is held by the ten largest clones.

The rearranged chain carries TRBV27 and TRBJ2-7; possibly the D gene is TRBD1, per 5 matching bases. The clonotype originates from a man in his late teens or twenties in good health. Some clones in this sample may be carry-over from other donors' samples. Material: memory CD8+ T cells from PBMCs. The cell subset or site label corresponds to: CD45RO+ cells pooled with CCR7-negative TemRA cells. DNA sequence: TGTGCCAGTTGGGGCGGTCCCTACGAGCAGTACTTC. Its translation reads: CASWGGPYEQYF.